Listed below are T cell receptor beta chains from one sample, sequenced in a study of blood T cell repertoires in COVID-19. The method was immunoSEQ multiplex PCR; TCRdb's version includes in-frame clones alone and lacks a portion of them. The profile covers 15,000 to 20,000 clones, with more than 70% appearing a single time and 10% to 15% taken by the ten largest. Sample: peripheral blood. The receptors derive from a human donor in a cohort sampled during active COVID-19. The CDR3 runs from the conserved cysteine through the conserved F or W. The D gene is left open where the match is weak. Not every row has a clone size; where given, it reads once, few, many or a size class.

V gene: TRBV19; J gene: TRBJ1-1; D gene: TRBD1; clone size: .; CDR3 DNA: TGTGCCAGTCTCTCCTTGACAGGGATGAACACTGAAGCTTTCTTT; CDR3 protein: CASLSLTGMNTEAFF
V gene: TRBV29-1; J gene: TRBJ1-2; D gene: TRBD1; clone size: .; CDR3 DNA: TGCAGCGTTTGGAGCCGGGACAGGGTGTATGGCTACACCTTC; CDR3 protein: CSVWSRDRVYGYTF
V gene: TRBV30; J gene: TRBJ1-4; D gene: .; clone size: .; CDR3 DNA: TGTGCCTGGAGCACAGGGCCTAATGAAAAACTGTTTTTT; CDR3 protein: CAWSTGPNEKLFF
V gene: TRBV3-1/TRBV3-2; J gene: TRBJ1-2; D gene: .; clone size: .; CDR3 DNA: TGTGCCAGCAGCCAAGGACTGCAGTTTCGGGTTGGCTACACCTTC; CDR3 protein: CASSQGLQFRVGYTF
V gene: TRBV15; J gene: TRBJ2-2; D gene: .; clone size: .; CDR3 DNA: TGTGCCACCAGCAGAGATCGGACCGGGGAGCTGTTTTTT; CDR3 protein: CATSRDRTGELFF
V gene: TRBV7-2; J gene: TRBJ2-7; D gene: .; clone size: .; CDR3 DNA: TGTGCCAGCAGCGCCATTCCTGAGGGCGAGCAGTACTTC; CDR3 protein: CASSAIPEGEQYF
V gene: TRBV4-1; J gene: TRBJ1-5; D gene: TRBD1; clone size: .; CDR3 DNA: TGCGCCAGCAGCCAAGATGCAGGGGGCTGGGGCAATCAGCCCCAGCATTTT; CDR3 protein: CASSQDAGGWGNQPQHF
V gene: TRBV27; J gene: TRBJ1-2; D gene: TRBD1; clone size: .; CDR3 DNA: TGTGCCAGCAGTTCCATCGACAGGGGTGGAGGCTACACCTTC; CDR3 protein: CASSSIDRGGGYTF
V gene: TRBV15; J gene: TRBJ2-5; D gene: TRBD1; clone size: .; CDR3 DNA: TGTGCCACCAGCAGTCTCACACAGGGGCGGGAGACCCAGTACTTC; CDR3 protein: CATSSLTQGRETQYF
V gene: TRBV2; J gene: TRBJ1-2; D gene: .; clone size: .; CDR3 DNA: TGTGCCAGCAGGCGGGACGCCTATGGCTACACCTTC; CDR3 protein: CASRRDAYGYTF
V gene: TRBV5-4; J gene: TRBJ1-2; D gene: .; clone size: few; CDR3 DNA: TGTGCCAGCAGCTGGATTACAGGGCGAGACACCTTC; CDR3 protein: CASSWITGRDTF
V gene: TRBV5-4; J gene: TRBJ2-5; D gene: .; clone size: .; CDR3 DNA: TGTGCCAGCAGCTTACAGGGATCAGAGACCCAGTACTTC; CDR3 protein: CASSLQGSETQYF
V gene: TRBV5-1; J gene: TRBJ2-5; D gene: TRBD1; clone size: .; CDR3 DNA: TGCGCCAGCAGCGAGGGCGGGACAGGGAGCCAAGAGACCCAGTACTTC; CDR3 protein: CASSEGGTGSQETQYF
V gene: TRBV7-2; J gene: TRBJ1-5; D gene: TRBD1; clone size: .; CDR3 DNA: TGTGCCAGCAGCCCTCCCTCCGGGACAGGGGTTCAGCCCCAGCATTTT; CDR3 protein: CASSPPSGTGVQPQHF